This TCR beta chain emerged from a study of cytomegalovirus exposure and HLA in healthy donors. The PCR had 60 Vbeta and 13 Jbeta primers. TCRdb's copy holds only in-frame clones and misses some; the assay was immunoSEQ multiplex PCR. In the table there are about 160,000 clones, roughly three quarters of which are singletons. Sequenced: PBMCs. This TCR came from a woman between 50 and 59 years old in good health and CMV-seropositive.

The CDR3 DNA is TGCAGCGTGGCAGTGAACACTGAAGCTTTCTTT. Protein product: CSVAVNTEAFF. The chain recombines TRBV29-1 with TRBJ1-1, with no clear D. CDR1 is SQVTM, CDR2 ANQGSEA, per germline. The CDR3 has 11 residues. Deletions cut 6 bases from V and 0 bases from J, with 5 bases between. The full variable domain, completed using reference TRBV29-1 and TRBJ1-1, is SAVISQKPSRDICQRGTSLTIQCQVDSQVTMMFWYRQQPGQSLTLIATANQGSEATYESGFVIDKFPISRPNLTFSTLTVSNMSPEDSSIYLCSVAVNTEAFFGQGTRLTVV.